A selection of T cell receptor beta chains follows, all from one sample in a study of blood T cells in healthy people across ages. Using its own MiXCR run on the 5' RACE reads, TCRdb lists one record per CDR3 protein. The table has roughly 700,000 distinct CDR3 sequences, roughly 49% seen once. Sequenced sample: blood. These receptor sequences come from a woman aged 60 to 75 in good health. CDR3s include the opening cysteine and the closing phenylalanine or tryptophan. D genes are given only for firm matches. Only part of the rows carry a size: once, few, many, or a class if the clone is expanded.

CDR3aa,CDR3nt,len,d_gene,abundance,j_gene,v_gene
CASSQGTGSNQPQHF,TGTGCCAGCAGCCAAGGAACAGGGAGCAATCAGCCCCAGCATTTT,15,-,few,TRBJ1-5,TRBV4-2
CSARDLVGKGYSEQFF,TGCAGTGCTAGAGATCTGGTGGGGAAAGGGTACAGTGAGCAGTTCTTC,16,-,-,TRBJ2-1,TRBV20-1
CSADMEGLGGYTF,TGCAGTGCGGACATGGAAGGGCTAGGCGGCTACACCTTC,13,-,many,TRBJ1-2,TRBV20-1
CASRLQGYNEQFF,TGTGCCAGCAGACTTCAGGGGTACAATGAGCAGTTCTTC,13,-,-,TRBJ2-1,TRBV6-5
CASSFDRSDTQYF,TGTGCCAGCAGCTTCGACAGGTCCGATACGCAGTATTTT,13,-,few,TRBJ2-3,TRBV7-2
CASSVGQGATTNEQFF,TGTGCCAGCTCCGTGGGGCAGGGGGCTACAACCAATGAGCAGTTCTTC,16,TRBD1,-,TRBJ2-1,TRBV18
CASSSGETQFF,TGTGCCAGCAGTTCAGGGGAGACCCAGTTCTTC,11,-,-,TRBJ2-1,TRBV6-5
CASKFTQGANVLTF,TGTGCCAGCAAGTTTACGCAGGGGGCCAACGTCCTGACTTTC,14,-,few,TRBJ2-6,TRBV2
CASRAPVEGTMGEQFF,TGTGCCAGCAGGGCCCCGGTTGAGGGGACGATGGGTGAGCAGTTCTTC,16,-,-,TRBJ2-1,TRBV6-6
CASRGLGAVNTEAFF,TGTGCCAGCAGGGGACTGGGGGCGGTGAACACTGAAGCTTTCTTT,15,-,-,TRBJ1-1,TRBV12-3/TRBV12-4
CAWSEGQYNERFF,TGTGCCTGGAGCGAAGGACAATACAATGAGCGGTTCTTC,13,-,-,TRBJ2-1,TRBV30
CASSPGQGNKYGYTF,TGTGCCAGCAGTCCAGGACAGGGGAACAAGTATGGCTACACCTTC,15,TRBD1,-,TRBJ1-2,TRBV28
CASSQGLGLISYEQYF,TGCGCCAGCAGTCAAGGCTTGGGGCTTATCTCCTACGAGCAGTACTTC,16,-,once,TRBJ2-7,TRBV23-1
CASSGGQLTYEQYF,TGTGCCAGCAGCGGGGGACAGTTGACCTACGAGCAGTACTTC,14,TRBD1,-,TRBJ2-7,TRBV7-9
CAIRARASGGYTF,TGTGCCATCAGGGCCAGGGCATCAGGTGGCTACACCTTC,13,-,-,TRBJ1-2,TRBV10-3
CASSLWPGGETQYF,TGTGCCAGCAGTTTATGGCCAGGGGGAGAGACCCAGTACTTC,14,TRBD1,-,TRBJ2-5,TRBV28
CASSPPRTGLTDTQYF,TGTGCCAGCAGCCCCCCCAGGACAGGGTTGACAGATACGCAGTATTTT,16,TRBD1,once,TRBJ2-3,TRBV11-2
CASSLVVGVAMNTEAFF,TGTGCCAGCAGCTTAGTAGTAGGGGTGGCCATGAACACTGAAGCTTTCTTT,17,-,few,TRBJ1-1,TRBV7-2
CASSYGGPETQYF,TGTGCCAGCAGTTATGGGGGTCCCGAGACCCAGTACTTC,13,-,once,TRBJ2-5,TRBV6-5
CSAERGQGATEAFF,TGCAGTGCTGAGAGGGGACAGGGGGCGACTGAAGCTTTCTTT,14,TRBD1,-,TRBJ1-1,TRBV20-1
CSVEATGLREQYF,TGCAGCGTTGAAGCTACAGGGTTGCGCGAGCAGTACTTC,13,-,few,TRBJ2-7,TRBV29-1
CASSGRPTGSYDEQFF,TGTGCCAGCAGTGGCCGACCTACTGGGTCATACGATGAGCAGTTCTTC,16,-,few,TRBJ2-1,TRBV6-4
CASNPTRQALGGYTF,TGTGCCAGCAATCCCACGCGACAGGCTCTTGGTGGCTACACCTTC,15,-,-,TRBJ1-2,TRBV6-1
CASSPPGQGRTEAFF,TGTGCCAGCAGTCCCCCGGGACAGGGACGGACTGAAGCTTTCTTT,15,TRBD1,once,TRBJ1-1,TRBV28
CATSTVGTRYF,TGTGCCACCAGTACCGTGGGGACCCGGTACTTC,11,-,-,TRBJ2-5,TRBV24-1